The 28 T cell receptor beta chains below come from one sample, sequenced in a study of CD8 T cells in ankylosing spondylitis. TCRdb passed the 5' RACE reads through MiXCR, listing each CDR3 protein once. The sample includes 120,000 or so distinct CDR3 sequences, about 13% of them seen just once. Sequenced material: blood, either unsorted or a sorted T cell fraction (not recorded which). These receptors were obtained from a female donor with ankylosing spondylitis or in good health (not recorded which).

Many counts were recorded for this clonotype. J is TRBJ2-3 and V is TRBV5-1; 12 bases match TRBD2. J was trimmed by 2 bases and V by 8 bases; bases with no gene match: 3. The CDR3 loop spans 14 amino acids. The germline gives CDR1 SGHRS, CDR2 YFSETQ. The DNA for the CDR3 is TGCGCCAGTGCTAGCGGGAGGGACACAGATACGCAGTATTTT. Protein product: CASASGRDTDTQYF.

CDR3: CASSPLGQGYEQYF. The CDR3 coding sequence is TGTGCCAGCAGCCCCCTTGGACAGGGCTACGAGCAGTACTTC. The rearrangement links TRBV3-1 to TRBJ2-7; 8 nucleotides agree with TRBD1. With V trimmed by 4 bases and J by 3 bases, 5 bases remained unmatched. This CDR3 contains 14 residues. CDR1 is LGHDT, CDR2 YNNKEL, per germline (reference sequence).

This clonotype was seen more than once but under ten times. The rearrangement links TRBV5-1 to TRBJ2-3; D possibly corresponds to TRBD1 (6 bases). CDR3 length: 16 residues. Trimming left V 2 bases short and J 6 bases short, with 19 bases between. CDR1 is SGHRS and CDR2 is YFSETQ in the germline V gene. CDR3 sequence reads: CASSFTRDTSIDTQYF. Written as DNA, the CDR3 is TGCGCCAGCAGCTTTACCCGGGACACCAGCATTGATACGCAGTATTTT.

Comments on this clonotype: A much larger clone differs from this one at a single base, so this may be a read error. The V call is TRBV7-9, the J call TRBJ2-3; 7 bases align to TRBD2. This CDR3 is built from 15 residues. Germline lookup yields CDR1 SEHNR and CDR2 FQNEAQ (reference sequence). The CDR3 bases are TGTACCAGCAGCCCCGGACTAGTGAACAGAGATACGCAGTATTTT. Its translation: CTSSPGLVNRDTQYF. The full variable domain, completed using reference TRBV7-9 and TRBJ2-3, is DTGVSQNPRHKITKRGQNVTFRCDPISEHNRLYWYRQTLGQGPEFLTYFQNEAQLEKSRLLSDRFSAERPKGSFSTLEIQRTEQGDSAMYLCTSSPGLVNRDTQYFGPGTRLTVL.

This chain uses TRBV5-1 with TRBJ2-7; D perhaps matches TRBD2 (7 bases). The CDR3 sequence is 14 residues long. Trimming left V 4 bases short and J 5 bases short, with 16 bases between. Germline V lookup: CDR1 SGHRS, CDR2 YFSETQ. For the CDR3, the DNA is TGCGCCAGCAGCCCGGGGGGCGGGAGCAACGAGCAGTACTTC. Translated: CASSPGGGSNEQYF.

This clonotype was seen at least ten times. The genes are TRBV7-2 and TRBJ2-5, with TRBD1 matching 7 bases. The CDR3 runs to 13 residues. The germline V gene has CDR1 SGHTA and CDR2 FQGNSA. The J segment lost 5 bases and the V segment lost 2 bases, leaving 2 bases of the junction unmatched. CDR3 in amino acids: CASSLSGGETQYF. The CDR3 coding sequence is TGTGCCAGCAGCTTATCAGGGGGTGAGACCCAGTACTTC.

This clonotype came up many times. The chain is built from TRBV15 and TRBJ1-2; 8 bases agree with TRBD1. V dropped 3 bases and J dropped 8; count of bases not matched to a gene: 8. The CDR3 runs 14 residues. CDR1 is LNHNV and CDR2 is YYDKDF in the germline V gene (reference sequence). The DNA for the CDR3 is TGTGCCACCAGCAGCCCAGGGGGCGCGGGGGGCTACACCTTC. Protein: CATSSPGGAGGYTF.

This clonotype was picked up many times. This sequence joins TRBV12-3 or TRBV12-4 and TRBJ2-5; TRBD2 might be the D (5 bases). V was pared by 6 bases and J by 5 bases, with 10 bases between. CDR3 size: 12 residues. The CDR3 nucleotides are TGTGCCAGCAGCTTGGGGAGTGAGACCCAGTACTTC. Its translation: CASSLGSETQYF.

The chain has TRBV5-1 and TRBJ1-1, with D tentatively TRBD1 (5 bases). The CDR3 is made up of 15 amino acids. V was shortened by 4 bases and J by 4 bases, with 17 bases between the two germline ends. The V gene's germline CDR1 is SGHRS and CDR2 YFSETQ. CDR3 sequence: CASSPGGRAGTEAFF. The CDR3 DNA follows: TGCGCCAGCAGCCCAGGAGGCAGGGCGGGCACTGAAGCTTTCTTT.

The table lists this clonotype with a few counts. V is TRBV20-1 and J is TRBJ2-5; TRBD2 matches at 7 bases. This CDR3 contains 18 residues. CDR1 is DFQATT, CDR2 SNEGSKA, per germline (reference sequence). The V and J ends lost 3 bases and 2 bases, in that order; junction bases with no gene match: 18. In nucleotides, the CDR3 is TGCAGTGCTAGGGGAGACCTAAAAGCTAGCGGACCGCAAGAGACCCAGTACTTC. Translation gives CSARGDLKASGPQETQYF.

This clonotype was counted ten times or more. The chain carries TRBV9 and TRBJ2-3; D is unresolved. Germline V gene sequence: CDR1 SGDLS, CDR2 YYNGEE. V was cut by 0 bases and J by 0 bases, with 5 bases left in between. The CDR3 consists of 14 residues. The CDR3 DNA reads TGTGCCAGCAGCGTAGATCCAAGCACAGATACGCAGTATTTT. Protein product: CASSVDPSTDTQYF.

A remark on this clonotype: A clone one base away is much larger, so this may be a read error. The chain joins TRBV24-1 to TRBJ2-1; possibly TRBD1 for D (8 bases). This CDR3 region has 15 residues. Germline V gives CDR1 KGHDR, CDR2 SFDVKD. CDR3 protein: CATSPNRGGYNERFF. The DNA of the CDR3 is TGTGCCACCAGTCCCAACAGGGGGGGCTACAATGAGCGGTTCTTC.

This clonotype was seen a few times. This rearrangement joins TRBV2 to TRBJ2-4; TRBD1 might be the D (6 bases). V was clipped by 2 bases and J by 3 bases, with 11 bases between them. Germline CDR1 reads SNHLY; CDR2 reads FYNNEI. The CDR3 consists of 15 residues. The CDR3 DNA is TGTGCCAGCAGTGAAAGGGGGAATCTCAAAAACATTCAGTACTTC. Protein sequence: CASSERGNLKNIQYF.

The J gene is TRBJ2-4, the V gene TRBV28; weak D call: TRBD1 (6 bases). Germline assignment: CDR1 MDHEN and CDR2 SYDVKM. The CDR3 extends over 16 amino acids. Trimming took off 6 bases at V and 2 bases at J, with 17 bases between the two ends. CDR3 in amino acids: CASSYREFRTKNIQYF. The CDR3 DNA sequence: TGTGCCAGCAGCTACAGGGAGTTTCGGACCAAAAACATTCAGTACTTC. The variable domain in full, with the rest retrieved from reference TRBV28 and TRBJ2-4, is DVKVTQSSRYLVKRTGEKVFLECVQDMDHENMFWYRQDPGLGLRLIYFSYDVKMKEKGDIPEGYSVSREKKERFSLILESASTNQTSMYLCASSYREFRTKNIQYFGAGTRLSVL.

This clonotype was picked up many times. The chain links TRBV7-6 to TRBJ1-4; D is ambiguous. From germline, CDR1 is SGHVS and CDR2 FNYEAQ. This CDR3 spans 15 amino acids. The V and J ends lost 2 bases and 0 bases respectively, with 7 bases between them. CDR3 region: CASSLTGATNEKLFF. As DNA, the CDR3 is TGTGCCAGCAGCTTAACGGGAGCAACTAATGAAAAACTGTTTTTT.

This clonotype was observed many times. The chain uses TRBV20-1 and TRBJ2-2; 8 nucleotides agree with TRBD2. Trimming at V came to 5 bases and at J to 5 bases, leaving 7 bases not matched to a gene. This CDR3 is built from 14 residues. Looked up from germline, CDR1 is DFQATT and CDR2 is SNEGSKA (reference sequence). The CDR3 coding sequence is TGCAGTGCTTTGCTAGCGGGTCGGACCGGGGAGCTGTTTTTT. This codes for CSALLAGRTGELFF.

This clonotype was found many times. This chain connects TRBV12-3 or TRBV12-4 to TRBJ2-2; perhaps TRBD2 as D (5 bases). Trimming left V 7 bases short and J 6 bases short, with 15 bases between. The CDR3 consists of 14 residues. The CDR3 here is CASTRKTGAGELFF. The CDR3 DNA is TGTGCCAGCACCCGAAAGACCGGGGCCGGGGAGCTGTTTTTT.

The genes are TRBV2 and TRBJ1-1; D remains ambiguous. The CDR3 length is 15 residues. Trimming cost V 7 bases and J 0 bases, with 15 bases left between them. Looked up from germline, CDR1 is SNHLY and CDR2 is FYNNEI. In DNA, the CDR3 is TGTGCCAGCATCCTAAGAATCGTCTTGAACACTGAAGCTTTCTTT. It yields the protein CASILRIVLNTEAFF.

This clonotype was observed many times. The V gene is TRBV29-1, the J gene TRBJ2-1, with D possibly TRBD1 on 5 matching bases. Germline CDR1 reads SQVTM; CDR2 reads ANQGSEA. The CDR3 has 12 residues. The V and J ends lost 8 bases and 8 bases respectively, with 16 bases between them. The CDR3 loop reads CSLLRAGDEQFF. The DNA for the CDR3 is TGCAGCTTGCTCAGGGCAGGAGATGAGCAGTTCTTC.

This clonotype was found many times. The gene calls are TRBV3-1 and TRBJ1-5, with unresolved D. V dropped 3 bases and J dropped 8 bases, with 14 bases sitting between them. CDR3 length: 14 residues. CDR1 is LGHDT and CDR2 is YNNKEL in the germline V gene (reference sequence). The CDR3 nucleotides are TGTGCCAGCAGCCAGGGCAGCCCCCGTAAGCCCCAGCATTTT. Protein sequence: CASSQGSPRKPQHF.

The chain carries TRBV10-3 and TRBJ1-2, with D unresolved. CDR3 length: 14 amino acids. The germline gives CDR1 ENHRY, CDR2 SYGVKD. V was trimmed by 3 bases and J by 0 bases, leaving 8 bases between them. CDR3 sequence reads: CAISDQTANYGYTF. The CDR3 DNA is TGTGCCATCAGTGACCAGACGGCTAACTATGGCTACACCTTC.

This clonotype was seen a handful of times. The J gene is TRBJ2-3, the V gene TRBV20-1, with a weak D call TRBD1 (6 bases). CDR1 is DFQATT and CDR2 is SNEGSKA in the germline V gene (reference sequence). This CDR3 has 14 residues. V was clipped by 2 bases and J by 5 bases, with 14 bases between them. The DNA of the CDR3 is TGCAGTGCTAGACCCTCCAGGGGCAAAGATACGCAGTATTTT. Translation: CSARPSRGKDTQYF.

The V call is TRBV30, the J call TRBJ2-7; D gene ambiguous. Germline V gives CDR1 GTSNPN, CDR2 SVGIG (reference sequence). Trimming took 2 bases from V and 7 from J, leaving 12 bases between them. The CDR3 has 12 amino acids. CDR3 in amino acids: CAWSQQRVEQYF. CDR3 nucleotides: TGTGCCTGGAGTCAACAGAGAGTTGAGCAGTACTTC.

This clonotype was counted at least ten times. The chain recombines TRBV7-8 with TRBJ2-7; TRBD1 matches 8 bases. CDR1 is SGHVS, CDR2 FQNEAQ, per germline. The CDR3 sequence is 16 residues long. With 5 bases clipped from V and 7 bases from J, the junction kept 16 bases outside the gene matches. The CDR3 DNA reads TGTGCCAGCAGCCCCCCCGGACAGGGAGTAGCAGGGGAGCAGTACTTC. Encoded protein: CASSPPGQGVAGEQYF.

This clonotype has more than one count but fewer than ten. This rearrangement joins TRBV3-1 to TRBJ2-7; TRBD1 matches at 9 bases. This CDR3 region has 14 residues. V gave up 4 bases and J gave up 1 base; unmatched junction bases: 2. Per germline, CDR1 LGHDT and CDR2 YNNKEL (reference sequence). This CDR3 is CASSRQGVSYEQYF. CDR3 bases: TGTGCCAGCAGCCGACAGGGGGTGTCCTACGAGCAGTACTTC.

This clonotype came up a few times. This sequence joins TRBV5-1 and TRBJ2-1, with D uncertain. The CDR3 runs to 16 residues. Germline loops: CDR1 SGHRS, CDR2 YFSETQ. Between the trimmed V and J ends, which lost 0 bases and 0 bases, there was a span of 10 bases. CDR3 in amino acids: CASSLERVSSYNEQFF. CDR3 nucleotide sequence: TGCGCCAGCAGCTTGGAAAGGGTAAGCTCCTACAATGAGCAGTTCTTC. Supplemented by reference TRBV5-1 and TRBJ2-1, the full variable domain reads KAGVTQTPRYLIKTRGQQVTLSCSPISGHRSVSWYQQTPGQGLQFLFEYFSETQRNKGNFPGRFSGRQFSNSRSEMNVSTLELGDSALYLCASSLERVSSYNEQFFGPGTRLTVL.

This clonotype was recorded a few times. This sequence joins TRBV2 and TRBJ2-2; 9 bases are shared with TRBD2. The CDR3 length is 14 residues. Germline CDR1 and CDR2: SNHLY and FYNNEI. Trimming cost V 4 bases and J 4 bases; bases outside gene matches: 1. CDR3 loop: CASSVLAGTGELFF. The DNA for the CDR3 is TGTGCCAGCAGTGTACTAGCGGGCACCGGGGAGCTGTTTTTT.

This clonotype was seen at least ten times. This sequence joins TRBV5-1 and TRBJ2-7, with D maybe TRBD1 (6 bases). Trimming stripped 4 bases from V and 2 bases from J, with 13 bases between. This CDR3 is 14 amino acids long. In germline, CDR1 is SGHRS, CDR2 YFSETQ. CDR3 residues: CASSVRDNAYEQYF. CDR3 sequence (DNA): TGCGCCAGCAGCGTACGGGACAACGCCTACGAGCAGTACTTC.